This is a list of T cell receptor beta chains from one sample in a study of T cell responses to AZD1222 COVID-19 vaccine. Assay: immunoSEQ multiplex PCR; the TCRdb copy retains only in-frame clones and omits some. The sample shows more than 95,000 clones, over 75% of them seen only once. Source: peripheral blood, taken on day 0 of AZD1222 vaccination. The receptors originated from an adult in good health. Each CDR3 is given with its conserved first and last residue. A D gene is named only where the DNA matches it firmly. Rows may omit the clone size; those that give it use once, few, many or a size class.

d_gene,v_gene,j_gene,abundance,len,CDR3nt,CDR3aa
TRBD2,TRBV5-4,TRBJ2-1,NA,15,TGTGCCAGCAGCTCCTCCGCGGGAGGGGGCGGTGAGCAGTTCTTC,CASSSSAGGGGEQFF
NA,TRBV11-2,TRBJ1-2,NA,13,TGTGCCAGCAGCTTTACTATTACCAGAGGCTACACCTTC,CASSFTITRGYTF
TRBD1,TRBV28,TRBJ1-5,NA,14,TGTGCCAGCAGTTTCTACAGGGACAGTCAGCCCCAGCATTTT,CASSFYRDSQPQHF
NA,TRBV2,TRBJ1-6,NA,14,TGTGCCAGCAGAGGTGACAGTACTAATTCACCCCTCCACTTT,CASRGDSTNSPLHF
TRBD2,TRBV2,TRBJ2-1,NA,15,TGTGCCAGCAGTGTTCAGGGGACTAGGGTCCATGAGCAGTTCTTC,CASSVQGTRVHEQFF
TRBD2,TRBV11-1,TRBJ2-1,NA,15,TGTGCCAGCAGCCCGGAGCGGGGCCCCTACAATGAGCAGTTCTTC,CASSPERGPYNEQFF
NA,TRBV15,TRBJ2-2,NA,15,TGTGCCACCAGCAGAGCGGGATTTTACACCGGGGAGCTGTTTTTT,CATSRAGFYTGELFF
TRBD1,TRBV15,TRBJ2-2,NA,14,TGTGCCACCGGACAGGGAAGGAACACCGGGGAGCTGTTTTTT,CATGQGRNTGELFF
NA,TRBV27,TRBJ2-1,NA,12,TGTGCCAGCAGTCGGGGCCTCGGTGAGCAGTTCTTC,CASSRGLGEQFF
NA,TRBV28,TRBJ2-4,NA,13,TGTGCCAGCAGTCAGCTATTAGGGAACATTCAGTACTTC,CASSQLLGNIQYF
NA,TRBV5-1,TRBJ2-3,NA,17,TGCGCCAGCAGCTTGGCGGAGGGACTTCAGAACACAGATACGCAGTATTTT,CASSLAEGLQNTDTQYF
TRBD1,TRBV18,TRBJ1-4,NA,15,TGTGCCAGCTCACCCACGACAGGGACGGGGGAAAAACTGTTTTTT,CASSPTTGTGEKLFF
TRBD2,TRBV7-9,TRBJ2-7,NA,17,TGTGCCAGCAGCCAAGAAGTTCCTAGCGGGAATAACTACGAGCAGTACTTC,CASSQEVPSGNNYEQYF
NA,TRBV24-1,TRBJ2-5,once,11,TGTGCCACCATGGTAGGAGAGACCCAGTACTTC,CATMVGETQYF
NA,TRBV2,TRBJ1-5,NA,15,TGTGCCAGCACCCTAACGGGGGGTGGGAATCAGCCCCAGCATTTT,CASTLTGGGNQPQHF
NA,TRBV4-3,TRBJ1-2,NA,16,TGCGCCAGCAGCCAAGAATTAACGAGGGGCGGGTATGGCTACACCTTC,CASSQELTRGGYGYTF
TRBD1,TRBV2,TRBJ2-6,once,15,TGTGCCAGCAGTGACCCCGGGACAGGGCCCAACGTCCTGACTTTC,CASSDPGTGPNVLTF
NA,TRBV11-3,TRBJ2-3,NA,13,TGTGCCAGCAGCCACGGCAACACAGATACGCAGTATTTT,CASSHGNTDTQYF
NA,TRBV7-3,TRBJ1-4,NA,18,TGTGCCAGCAGCTTAAAACCAGTGACGGCGGGGACTAATGAAAAACTGTTTTTT,CASSLKPVTAGTNEKLFF
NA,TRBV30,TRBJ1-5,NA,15,TGTGCCTGGAGTGTAACGGAACAGGGACAAGGGACCCAGCATTTT,CAWSVTEQGQGTQHF
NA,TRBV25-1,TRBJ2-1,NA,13,TGTGCCAGCAGGAGCAGATCCTACAATGAGCAGTTCTTC,CASRSRSYNEQFF
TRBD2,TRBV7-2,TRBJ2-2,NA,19,TGTGCCAGCAGCTTAGATGGTCTAGCGGGGGCCTCGGCGACCGGGGAGCTGTTTTTT,CASSLDGLAGASATGELFF
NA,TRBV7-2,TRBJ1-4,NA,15,TGTGCCAGCAGCACCCAAGAGGCAACTAATGAAAAACTGTTTTTT,CASSTQEATNEKLFF
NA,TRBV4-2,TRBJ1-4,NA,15,TGTGCCAGCAGCCAAGCCGAGGGAACTAATGAAAAACTGTTTTTT,CASSQAEGTNEKLFF
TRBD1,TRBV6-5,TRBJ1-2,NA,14,TGTGCCAGCACCCCTCGTCAGGGGGCGTATGGCTACACCTTC,CASTPRQGAYGYTF
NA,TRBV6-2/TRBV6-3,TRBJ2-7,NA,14,TGTGCCAGCAGTCGGAACAGCCCTTTTTACGAGCAGTACTTC,CASSRNSPFYEQYF
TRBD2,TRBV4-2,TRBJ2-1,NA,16,TGTGCCAGCAGCCAAGATCCTAGCGGGAACTACAATGAGCAGTTCTTC,CASSQDPSGNYNEQFF
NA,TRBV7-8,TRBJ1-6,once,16,TGTGCCAGCAGCACCCGGGGGCGGCAGGGGAATTCACCCCTCCACTTT,CASSTRGRQGNSPLHF
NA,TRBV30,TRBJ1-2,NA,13,TGTGCCTGGAGATCGTCGGGGGCCTATGGCTACACCTTC,CAWRSSGAYGYTF
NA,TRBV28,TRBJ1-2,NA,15,TGTGCCAGCAGTTTATGGCCGGACAGAGACTATGGCTACACCTTC,CASSLWPDRDYGYTF
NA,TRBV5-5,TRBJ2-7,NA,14,TGTGCCAGCAGCTTCCGAAGGGGGAACTACGAGCAGTACTTC,CASSFRRGNYEQYF
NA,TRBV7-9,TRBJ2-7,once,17,TGTGCCAGCAGCTTACCTATCTTCGGGGATAAGATCTACGAGCAGTACTTC,CASSLPIFGDKIYEQYF
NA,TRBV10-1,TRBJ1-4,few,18,TGCGCCAGCAGTGAGTCTCCGGGGCGAGGAGCAACTAATGAAAAACTGTTTTTT,CASSESPGRGATNEKLFF
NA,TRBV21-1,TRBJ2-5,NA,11,TGTGCCAGCAGCATGAGGGAGACCCAGTACTTC,CASSMRETQYF
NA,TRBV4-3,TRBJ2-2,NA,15,TGCGCCAGCAGCCTTGGGACGGTTAACACCGGGGAGCTGTTTTTT,CASSLGTVNTGELFF
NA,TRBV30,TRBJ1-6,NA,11,TGTGCCTGGAGTGGACTTTCACCCCTCCACTTT,CAWSGLSPLHF
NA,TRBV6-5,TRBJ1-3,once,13,TGTGCCAGCAGCCAGGACAGCACAGACACCATATATTTT,CASSQDSTDTIYF
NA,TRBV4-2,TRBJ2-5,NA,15,TGTGCCAGCAGCCAAGGCGCGGGGTTACAAGAGACCCAGTACTTC,CASSQGAGLQETQYF
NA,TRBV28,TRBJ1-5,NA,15,TGTGCCTCCCGTTCCAGCGGATCGGGCAATCAGCCCCAGCATTTT,CASRSSGSGNQPQHF
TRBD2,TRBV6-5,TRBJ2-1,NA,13,TGTGCCAGCCGCCAGCGGGGGGTCAATGAGCAGTTCTTC,CASRQRGVNEQFF
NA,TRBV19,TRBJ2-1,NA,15,TGTGCCAGTAGGACCGAGGGGGGAACCTACAATGAGCAGTTCTTC,CASRTEGGTYNEQFF
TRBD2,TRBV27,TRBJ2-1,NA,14,TGTGCCAGCAGTTCCGGGAGGGACTTCACCGAGCAGTTCTTC,CASSSGRDFTEQFF
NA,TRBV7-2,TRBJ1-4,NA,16,TGTGCCAGCAGCTTAGCCGGGTCAGCAACTAATGAAAAACTGTTTTTT,CASSLAGSATNEKLFF
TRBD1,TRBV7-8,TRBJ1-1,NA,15,TGTGCCAGCAGCCCTGGTAAGCAGGGGGCTGCGGAAGCTTTCTTT,CASSPGKQGAAEAFF
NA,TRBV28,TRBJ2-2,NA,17,TGTGCCAGCAGTTTGGGTAACAGACGGGCGCACACCGGGGAGCTGTTTTTT,CASSLGNRRAHTGELFF
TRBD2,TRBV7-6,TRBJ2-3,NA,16,TGTGCCAGCAGCCCTCTAGCGGGAGGTAGCACAGATACGCAGTATTTT,CASSPLAGGSTDTQYF
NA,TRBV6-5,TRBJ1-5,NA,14,TGTGCCACTCAGACTCGGGGGATCAATCAGCCCCAGCATTTT,CATQTRGINQPQHF
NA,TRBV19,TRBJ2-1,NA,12,TGTGCCAGTAGTATCGGGTCCAATGAGCAGTTCTTC,CASSIGSNEQFF
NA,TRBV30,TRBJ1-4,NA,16,TGTGCCTGGACAGGCTCCCAAACTGCAACTAATGAAAAACTGTTTTTT,CAWTGSQTATNEKLFF
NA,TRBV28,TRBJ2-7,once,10,TGTGCCAGCGGGAGTGGCGAGCAGTACTTC,CASGSGEQYF
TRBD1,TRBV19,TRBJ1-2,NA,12,TGTGCCAGTAGTACAGGGGGCTATGGCTACACCTTC,CASSTGGYGYTF